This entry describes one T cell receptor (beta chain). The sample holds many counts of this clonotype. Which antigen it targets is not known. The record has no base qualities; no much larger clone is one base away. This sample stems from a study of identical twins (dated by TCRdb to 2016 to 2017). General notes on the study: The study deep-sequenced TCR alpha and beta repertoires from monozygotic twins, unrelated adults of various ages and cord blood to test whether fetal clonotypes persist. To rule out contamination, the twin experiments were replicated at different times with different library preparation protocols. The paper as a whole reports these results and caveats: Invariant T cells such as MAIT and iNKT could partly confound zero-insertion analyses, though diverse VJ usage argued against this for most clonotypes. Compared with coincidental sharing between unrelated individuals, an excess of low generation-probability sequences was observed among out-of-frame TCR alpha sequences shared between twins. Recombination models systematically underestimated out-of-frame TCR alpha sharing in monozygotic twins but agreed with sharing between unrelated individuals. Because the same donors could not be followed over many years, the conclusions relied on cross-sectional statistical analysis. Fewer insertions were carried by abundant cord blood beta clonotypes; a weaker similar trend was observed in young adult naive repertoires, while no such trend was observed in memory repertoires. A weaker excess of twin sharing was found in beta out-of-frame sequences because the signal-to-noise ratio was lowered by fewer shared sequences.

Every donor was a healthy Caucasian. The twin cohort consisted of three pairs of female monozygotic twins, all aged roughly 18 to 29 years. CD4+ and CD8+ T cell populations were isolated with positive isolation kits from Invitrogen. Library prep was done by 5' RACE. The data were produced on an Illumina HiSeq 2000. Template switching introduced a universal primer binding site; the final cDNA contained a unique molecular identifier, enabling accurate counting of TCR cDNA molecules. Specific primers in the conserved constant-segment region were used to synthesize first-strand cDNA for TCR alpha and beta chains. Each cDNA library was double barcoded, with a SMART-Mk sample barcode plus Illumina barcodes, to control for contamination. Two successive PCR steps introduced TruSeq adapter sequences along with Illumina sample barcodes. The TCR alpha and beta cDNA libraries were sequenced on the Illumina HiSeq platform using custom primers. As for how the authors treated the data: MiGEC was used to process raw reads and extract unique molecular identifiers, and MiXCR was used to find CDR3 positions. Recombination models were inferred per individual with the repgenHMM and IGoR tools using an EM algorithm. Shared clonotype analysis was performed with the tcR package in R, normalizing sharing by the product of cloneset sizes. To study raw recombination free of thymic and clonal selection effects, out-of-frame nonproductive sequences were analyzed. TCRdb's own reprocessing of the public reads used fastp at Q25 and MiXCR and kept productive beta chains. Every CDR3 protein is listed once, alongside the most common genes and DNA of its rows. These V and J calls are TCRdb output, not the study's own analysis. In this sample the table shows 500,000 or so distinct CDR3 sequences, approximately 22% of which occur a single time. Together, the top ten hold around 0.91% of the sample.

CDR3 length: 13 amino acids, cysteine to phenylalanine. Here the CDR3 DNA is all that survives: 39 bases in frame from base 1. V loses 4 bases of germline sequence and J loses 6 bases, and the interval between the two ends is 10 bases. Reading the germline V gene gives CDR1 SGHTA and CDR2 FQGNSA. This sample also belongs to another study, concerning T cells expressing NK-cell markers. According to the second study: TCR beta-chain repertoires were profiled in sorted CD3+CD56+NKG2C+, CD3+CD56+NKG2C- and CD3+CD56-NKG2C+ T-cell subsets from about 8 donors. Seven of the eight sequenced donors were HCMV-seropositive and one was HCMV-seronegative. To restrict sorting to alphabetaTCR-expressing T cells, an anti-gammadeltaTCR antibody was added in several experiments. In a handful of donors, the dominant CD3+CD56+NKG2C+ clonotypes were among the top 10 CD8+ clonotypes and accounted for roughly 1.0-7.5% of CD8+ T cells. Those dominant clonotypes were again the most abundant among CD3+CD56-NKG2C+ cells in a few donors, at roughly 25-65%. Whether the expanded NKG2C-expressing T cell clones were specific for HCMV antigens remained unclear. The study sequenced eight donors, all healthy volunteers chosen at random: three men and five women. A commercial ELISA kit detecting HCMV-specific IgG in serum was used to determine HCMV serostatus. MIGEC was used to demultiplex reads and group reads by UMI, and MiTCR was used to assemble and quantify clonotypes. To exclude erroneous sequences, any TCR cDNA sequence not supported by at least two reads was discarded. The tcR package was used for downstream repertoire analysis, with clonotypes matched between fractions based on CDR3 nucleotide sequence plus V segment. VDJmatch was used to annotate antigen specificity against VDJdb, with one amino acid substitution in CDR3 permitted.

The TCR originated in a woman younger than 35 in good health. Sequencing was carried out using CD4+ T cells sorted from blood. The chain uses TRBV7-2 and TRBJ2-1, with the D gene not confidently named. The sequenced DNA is TGTGCCAGCAGCTCACTTGTGGGCAATGAGCAGTTCTTC. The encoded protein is CASSSLVGNEQFF.